Each of the 27 T cell receptor beta chains below was sequenced from the same sample in a study of blood T cell repertoires in COVID-19. Only in-frame clones appear in the TCRdb table, and some are missing; sequencing was by immunoSEQ multiplex PCR. The sample lists approximately 100,000 clones; 91% were seen once. Sequencing was performed on peripheral blood. The receptors derive from a man aged 45 to 65 with acute or convalescent COVID-19.

The genes are TRBV28 and TRBJ1-4, with a possible D match to TRBD1 (6 bases). Between the trimmed V and J ends, which lost 8 bases and 7 bases, there was a span of 17 bases. The CDR3 sequence is 14 residues long. Germline values: CDR1 MDHEN, CDR2 SYDVKM. The CDR3 here is CASLTGGASEKLFF. The CDR3, as DNA: TGTGCCAGCTTAACCGGGGGGGCGAGTGAAAAACTGTTTTTT.

The genes are TRBV19 and TRBJ2-7; 9 bases fit TRBD1. Germline loops: CDR1 LNHDA, CDR2 SQIVND (reference sequence). This CDR3 has 13 amino acids. Trimming at V came to 5 bases and at J to 10 bases, leaving 9 bases not matched to a gene. CDR3 protein: CASSGGQGRLQYF. Written as DNA, the CDR3 is TGTGCCAGTAGTGGGGGACAGGGTCGCTTACAGTACTTC.

The genes are TRBV29-1 and TRBJ1-2; D is unresolved. The V gene's germline CDR1 is SQVTM and CDR2 ANQGSEA. The V end lost 4 bases, the J end lost 5 bases, and 17 bases lay between the germline ends. The CDR3 extends over 14 amino acids. The CDR3 reads CSVADLVPRYGYTF. CDR3 sequence (DNA): TGCAGCGTTGCCGATCTGGTCCCGAGGTATGGCTACACCTTC.

This clone was seen just once. V and J are TRBV28 and TRBJ2-5, with 11 bases matching TRBD2. The CDR3 spans 15 residues. The ends lost 2 bases at V and 3 bases at J; junction bases unmatched: 2. In germline, CDR1 is MDHEN, CDR2 SYDVKM. Written as DNA, the CDR3 is TGTGCCAGCAGTTTACCTAGCGGGGGGAAAGAGACCCAGTACTTC. Protein: CASSLPSGGKETQYF.

This clone has only a few counts. The rearrangement uses TRBV24-1 and TRBJ2-7; 8 bases are a match to TRBD2. CDR1 is KGHDR and CDR2 is SFDVKD in the germline V gene. V lost 9 bases to trimming and J lost 0 bases; unmatched junction nucleotides: 0. The CDR3 sequence is 12 residues long. The CDR3: CATRGGSYEQYF. The CDR3 coding sequence is TGTGCCACCCGGGGGGGCTCCTACGAGCAGTACTTC.

DNA for the CDR3: TGCAGTGCTAGTGACTCGACTACCTTAAATGAGCAGTTCTTC. Translated, it gives CSASDSTTLNEQFF. The chain recombines TRBV20-1 with TRBJ2-1, with a tentative D call TRBD2 (5 bases). The ends were cut back, 3 bases at V and 7 bases at J, with 16 bases in the middle. CDR3 length: 14 residues. The germline V gene has CDR1 DFQATT and CDR2 SNEGSKA (reference sequence).

The chain is built from TRBV6-6 and TRBJ1-1; 10 bases are a match to TRBD1. The CDR3 covers 14 residues. V dropped 5 bases and J dropped 7; count of bases not matched to a gene: 7. Germline V gene lookup returns CDR1 MNHNY and CDR2 SVGAGI (reference sequence). The CDR3: CASSRRQGADEAFF. The CDR3 nucleotides are TGTGCCAGCAGTCGGCGACAGGGGGCGGATGAAGCTTTCTTT.

The chain employs TRBV2 and TRBJ1-4; 9 bases map to TRBD1. This CDR3 is built from 14 residues. Germline values: CDR1 SNHLY, CDR2 FYNNEI. V was pared by 6 bases and J by 3 bases, with 2 bases of the junction left unmatched. CDR3 region: CASRDRGSNEKLFF. Here the CDR3 DNA reads TGTGCCAGCAGGGACAGGGGTTCTAATGAAAAACTGTTTTTT.

The rearrangement links TRBV25-1 to TRBJ1-6; 7 bases line up with TRBD1. CDR3 length: 15 amino acids. V lost 9 bases to trimming and J lost 7 bases; unmatched junction nucleotides: 12. CDR1 and CDR2 from the germline V gene are MGHDK and SYGVNS. The CDR3 protein is CASRGSTGANSPLHF. CDR3 bases: TGTGCCAGTAGGGGCTCCACAGGGGCGAATTCACCCCTCCACTTT.

The gene calls are TRBV5-1 and TRBJ2-6; TRBD1 matches 7 bases. Germline V gene data show CDR1 as SGHRS and CDR2 as YFSETQ. The length of the CDR3 is 18 residues. J was trimmed by 0 bases and V by 4 bases; bases with no gene match: 10. The CDR3 protein is CASSTIPGQSSGANVLTF. Written as DNA, the CDR3 is TGCGCCAGCAGCACTATACCGGGACAGAGCTCTGGGGCCAACGTCCTGACTTTC. Supplemented by reference TRBV5-1 and TRBJ2-6, the full variable domain reads KAGVTQTPRYLIKTRGQQVTLSCSPISGHRSVSWYQQTPGQGLQFLFEYFSETQRNKGNFPGRFSGRQFSNSRSEMNVSTLELGDSALYLCASSTIPGQSSGANVLTFGAGSRLTVL.

This chain connects TRBV6-6 to TRBJ1-6; D remains unclear. Germline V gives CDR1 MNHNY, CDR2 SVGAGI (reference sequence). The CDR3 spans 15 residues. V lost 8 bases and J 4 bases, leaving 15 bases between the germline ends. DNA for the CDR3: TGTGCCAGCGGCCCCTGGGCAGGTTATAATTCACCCCTCCACTTT. Its translation is CASGPWAGYNSPLHF.

The chain has TRBV5-5 and TRBJ1-5; tentative D call: TRBD1 (6 bases). V was shortened by 4 bases and J by 2 bases, with 13 bases between the two germline ends. CDR3 length: 15 amino acids. Germline CDR1 and CDR2: SGHKS and YYEKEE (reference sequence). CDR3 DNA sequence: TGTGCCAGCAGCCGAGAACAGGGCCGCAATCAGCCCCAGCATTTT. Translating gives CASSREQGRNQPQHF.

This chain joins TRBV30 and TRBJ1-5, with D perhaps TRBD1 (6 bases). Germline lookup yields CDR1 GTSNPN and CDR2 SVGIG (reference sequence). The CDR3 totals 16 residues. V was pared by 5 bases and J by 0 bases, with 17 bases between. The DNA for the CDR3 is TGTGCCTGGGAGAGGGGGTCGGCGTATAGCAATCAGCCCCAGCATTTT. Amino acid sequence: CAWERGSAYSNQPQHF.

This CDR3 reads CASSHGSSVQPQHF. Written as DNA, the CDR3 is TGTGCCAGCAGTCACGGGAGTAGTGTCCAGCCCCAGCATTTT. The J gene is TRBJ1-5, the V gene TRBV6-1; D is unclear. The germline V gene encodes CDR1 MNHNS and CDR2 SASEGT. V dropped 5 bases and J dropped 7 bases, with 15 bases sitting between them. The CDR3 has 14 amino acids.

The rearrangement joins TRBV7-2 to TRBJ1-5; 7 bases are a match to TRBD1. The CDR3 consists of 17 residues. Germline CDR1 and CDR2: SGHTA and FQGNSA. The V segment lost 3 bases and the J segment 0 bases; nucleotides outside the gene matches: 8. CDR3 residues: CASSLGQTLPSNQPQHF. The CDR3 bases are TGTGCCAGCAGCTTGGGACAGACCTTACCTAGCAATCAGCCCCAGCATTTT. Using reference TRBV7-2 and TRBJ1-5 for the parts outside the CDR3, the full variable domain is GAGVSQSPSNKVTEKGKDVELRCDPISGHTALYWYRQSLGQGLEFLIYFQGNSAPDKSGLPSDRFSAERTGGSVSTLTIQRTQQEDSAVYLCASSLGQTLPSNQPQHFGDGTRLSIL.

A note on this clone: The same CDR3 can be traced to other DNA sequences in this sample. The J gene is TRBJ1-1, the V gene TRBV19, with D possibly TRBD1 on 5 matching bases. CDR3 length: 13 amino acids. V was shortened by 9 bases and J by 2 bases, with 13 bases between the two germline ends. CDR1 is LNHDA and CDR2 is SQIVND in the germline V gene (reference sequence). In DNA, the CDR3 is TGTGCCAGCCGTGACAGACCTAACACTGAAGCTTTCTTT. Residues: CASRDRPNTEAFF.

This clone appeared once. The chain joins TRBV19 to TRBJ2-7; TRBD1 aligns across 7 bases. Trimming removed 8 bases from V and 3 bases from J; junction bases left unmatched: 13. The CDR3 consists of 15 residues. Germline-derived CDR1 and CDR2 are LNHDA and SQIVND (reference sequence). Here the CDR3 DNA reads TGTGCCAGTTCATATTCGGGACAGTCAATCTACGAGCAGTACTTC. The encoded protein is CASSYSGQSIYEQYF.

V and J are TRBV7-8 and TRBJ1-5; 9 bases align to TRBD1. This CDR3 is 15 amino acids long. Looked up from germline, CDR1 is SGHVS and CDR2 is FQNEAQ. The V and J ends lost 3 bases and 1 base, in that order; junction bases with no gene match: 1. The chain's CDR3 is CASSLTGGSNQPQHF. The CDR3 nucleotides are TGTGCCAGCAGCTTGACAGGGGGGAGCAATCAGCCCCAGCATTTT.

This clone was observed a handful of times. The genes are TRBV7-2 and TRBJ1-5; 10 bases fit TRBD1. The length of the CDR3 is 17 residues. In germline, CDR1 is SGHTA, CDR2 FQGNSA. The ends lost 0 bases at V and 4 bases at J; junction bases unmatched: 6. This chain's CDR3 is CASSLAGTGAQNQPQHF. In DNA form, the CDR3 reads TGTGCCAGCAGCTTAGCGGGGACAGGGGCCCAGAATCAGCCCCAGCATTTT. Using reference TRBV7-2 and TRBJ1-5 for the parts outside the CDR3, the full variable domain is GAGVSQSPSNKVTEKGKDVELRCDPISGHTALYWYRQSLGQGLEFLIYFQGNSAPDKSGLPSDRFSAERTGGSVSTLTIQRTQQEDSAVYLCASSLAGTGAQNQPQHFGDGTRLSIL.

This clone was seen only once. This chain links TRBV19 with TRBJ1-6, with D possibly matching TRBD1 (5 bases). Trimming stripped 0 bases from V and 7 bases from J, with 10 bases between. The CDR3 contains 15 residues. The germline V gene encodes CDR1 LNHDA and CDR2 SQIVND (reference sequence). The CDR3 DNA sequence: TGTGCCAGTAGTATAGATCGCAGGGCAAATTCACCCCTCCACTTT. This translates into CASSIDRRANSPLHF.

The chain employs TRBV3-1 (or the pseudogene TRBV3-2) and TRBJ1-1; D is ambiguous. CDR1 LGHDT and CDR2 YNNKEL come from the germline V gene (reference sequence). This CDR3 spans 13 amino acids. V shed 2 bases and J shed 11 bases, with 15 bases lying between them. For the CDR3, the DNA is TGTGCCAGCAGCCAACCCCCTCCGGGTGGCGCTTTCTTT. Its protein product is CASSQPPPGGAFF.

J is TRBJ2-7 and V is TRBV27, with D uncertain. V lost 4 bases, J lost 6 bases, and 16 bases lay in between. The CDR3 spans 14 residues. Looked up from germline, CDR1 is MNHEY and CDR2 is SMNVEV (reference sequence). The CDR3 coding sequence is TGTGCCAGCAGTTACAGTATGGGTGTCTCCGAGCAGTACTTC. Amino acid sequence: CASSYSMGVSEQYF.

The chain recombines TRBV18 with TRBJ1-2, with 8 bases identical to TRBD1. CDR3 size: 15 residues. V shed 1 base, J shed 3 bases, and the junction held 4 bases outside the gene matches. Germline loops: CDR1 KGHSH, CDR2 LQKENI. CDR3 nucleotide sequence: TGTGCCAGCTCACCACTCCAGGGGGCTGACTATGGCTACACCTTC. Amino acids: CASSPLQGADYGYTF. Full variable domain (outside the CDR3, taken from reference TRBV18 and TRBJ1-2): NAGVMQNPRHLVRRRGQEARLRCSPMKGHSHVYWYRQLPEEGLKFMVYLQKENIIDESGMPKERFSAEFPKEGPSILRIQQVVRGDSAAYFCASSPLQGADYGYTFGSGTRLTVV.

The genes are TRBV19 and TRBJ1-1; D is possibly TRBD1 (5 bases). V gave up 6 bases and J gave up 4 bases, with 21 bases separating them. Germline-derived CDR1 and CDR2 are LNHDA and SQIVND (reference sequence). The CDR3 loop spans 16 amino acids. CDR3 DNA sequence: TGTGCCAGTAGCCTGGACACCCCGCTATTCGGCACTGAAGCTTTCTTT. Protein: CASSLDTPLFGTEAFF.

The chain recombines TRBV4-1 with TRBJ1-2; the match to TRBD1 covers 8 bases. The V and J ends lost 2 bases and 3 bases, in that order; junction bases with no gene match: 8. In germline, CDR1 is MGHRA, CDR2 YSYEKL. This CDR3 is 16 amino acids long. The CDR3 nucleotides are TGCGCCAGCAGCCAACCCCACCGGGGACAGGACTATGGCTACACCTTC. This gives the protein CASSQPHRGQDYGYTF.

The V gene is TRBV7-2, the J gene TRBJ2-5; weak D call: TRBD1 (5 bases). Germline lookup yields CDR1 SGHTA and CDR2 FQGNSA. CDR3 size: 15 residues. V lost 5 bases to trimming and J lost 1 base, with 14 bases between them. CDR3 region: CASSHRRTSQETQYF. The DNA of the CDR3 is TGTGCCAGCAGCCACCGTCGGACAAGCCAAGAGACCCAGTACTTC.

The J gene is TRBJ2-2, the V gene TRBV19, with unresolved D. With 8 bases removed from V and 0 bases from J, the gap between germline ends came to 7 bases. CDR3 length equals 13 residues. In germline, CDR1 is LNHDA, CDR2 SQIVND (reference sequence). The CDR3: CASGPSNTGELFF. CDR3 nucleotide sequence: TGTGCCAGTGGGCCCTCGAACACCGGGGAGCTGTTTTTT. Complete variable domain (other parts from reference TRBV19 and TRBJ2-2): DGGITQSPKYLFRKEGQNVTLSCEQNLNHDAMYWYRQDPGQGLRLIYYSQIVNDFQKGDIAEGYSVSREKKESFPLTVTSAQKNPTAFYLCASGPSNTGELFFGEGSRLTVL.